This T cell receptor (beta chain) was documented in a study of neurological immune-mediated disorders. A blood bank in Maryland, USA, provided the volunteers who served as healthy controls. Findings of the study overall: While HTLV-1-associated myelopathy showed the greatest TCR clonal expansion, multiple sclerosis showed the least, falling below healthy controls.

TCRdb re-derived calls from the 5' RACE reads in MiXCR, one entry per CDR3 protein. This repertoire shows some 50,000 distinct CDR3 sequences, 16% found once; its top ten account for 3.5% to 4.5%. CDR1 is LGHDT and CDR2 is YNNKEL in the germline V gene (reference sequence). CDR3 length: 15 residues. Trimming pared 0 bases from V and 2 bases from J, leaving 8 bases between. This clonotype was observed at least ten times. Its cognate antigen is unknown. The TCR sequence derives from a man aged 55 to 70 in good health. The chain has TRBV3-1 and TRBJ1-5; D ambiguous. The specimen sequenced was PBMCs. CDR3 residues: CASSQDVGGNQPQHF. The CDR3 nucleotides read TGTGCCAGCAGCCAAGATGTCGGGGGCAATCAGCCCCAGCATTTT.